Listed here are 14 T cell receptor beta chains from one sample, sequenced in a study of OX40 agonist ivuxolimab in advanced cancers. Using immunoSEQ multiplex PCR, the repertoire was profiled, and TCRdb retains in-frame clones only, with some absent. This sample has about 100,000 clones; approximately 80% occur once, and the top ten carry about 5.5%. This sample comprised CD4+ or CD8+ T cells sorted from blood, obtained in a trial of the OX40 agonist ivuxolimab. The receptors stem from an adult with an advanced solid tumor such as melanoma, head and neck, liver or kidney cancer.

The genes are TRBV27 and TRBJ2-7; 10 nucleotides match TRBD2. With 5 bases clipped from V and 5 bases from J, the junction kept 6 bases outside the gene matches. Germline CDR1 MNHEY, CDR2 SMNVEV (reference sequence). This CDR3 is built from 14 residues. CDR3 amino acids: CASSTLAGEDEQYF. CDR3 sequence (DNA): TGTGCCAGCAGTACCCTAGCGGGAGAAGACGAGCAGTACTTC.

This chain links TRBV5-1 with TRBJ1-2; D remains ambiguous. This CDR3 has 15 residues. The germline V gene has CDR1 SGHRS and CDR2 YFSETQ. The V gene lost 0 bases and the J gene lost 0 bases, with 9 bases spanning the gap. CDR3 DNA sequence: TGCGCCAGCAGCTTGGCACCGGGTGCTAACTATGGCTACACCTTC. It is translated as CASSLAPGANYGYTF.

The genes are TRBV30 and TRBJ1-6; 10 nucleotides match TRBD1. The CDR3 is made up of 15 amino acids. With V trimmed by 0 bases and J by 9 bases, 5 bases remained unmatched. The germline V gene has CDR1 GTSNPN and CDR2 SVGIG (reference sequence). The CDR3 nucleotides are TGTGCCTGGAGTGTCTCAGGGACAGGGGCTTCACCCCTCCACTTT. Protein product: CAWSVSGTGASPLHF.

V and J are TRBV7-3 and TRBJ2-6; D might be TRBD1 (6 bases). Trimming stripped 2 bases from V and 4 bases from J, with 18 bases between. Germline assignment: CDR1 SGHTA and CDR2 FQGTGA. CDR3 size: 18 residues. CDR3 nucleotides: TGTGCCAGCAGCTTAGGACAGACATTCGTTTCCGGGGCCAACGTCCTGACTTTC. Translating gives CASSLGQTFVSGANVLTF.

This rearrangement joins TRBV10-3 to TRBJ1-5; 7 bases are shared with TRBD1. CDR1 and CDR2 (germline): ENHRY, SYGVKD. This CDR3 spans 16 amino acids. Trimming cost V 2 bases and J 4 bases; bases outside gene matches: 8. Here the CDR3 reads CAISEPAGTENQPQHF. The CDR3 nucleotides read TGTGCCATCAGTGAGCCGGCCGGGACAGAAAATCAGCCCCAGCATTTT.

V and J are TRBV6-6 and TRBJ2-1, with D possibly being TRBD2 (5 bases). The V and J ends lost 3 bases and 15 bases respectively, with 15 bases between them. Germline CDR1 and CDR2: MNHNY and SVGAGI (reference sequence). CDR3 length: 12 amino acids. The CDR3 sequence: CASSYGEPERFF. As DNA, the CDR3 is TGTGCCAGCAGTTATGGGGAGCCGGAACGGTTCTTC.

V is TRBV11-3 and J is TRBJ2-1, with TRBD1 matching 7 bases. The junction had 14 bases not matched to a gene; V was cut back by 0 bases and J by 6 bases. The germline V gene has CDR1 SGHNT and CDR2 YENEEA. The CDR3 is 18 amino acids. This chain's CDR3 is CASSLDGNRAGGSNEQFF. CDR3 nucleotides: TGTGCCAGCAGCTTAGATGGGAATAGGGCAGGGGGTTCCAATGAGCAGTTCTTC.

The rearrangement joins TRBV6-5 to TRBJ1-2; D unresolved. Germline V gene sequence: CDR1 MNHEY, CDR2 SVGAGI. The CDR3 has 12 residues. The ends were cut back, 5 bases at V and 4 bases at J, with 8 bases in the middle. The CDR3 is CASSTDTYGYTF. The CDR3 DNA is TGTGCCAGCAGTACAGACACCTATGGCTACACCTTC.

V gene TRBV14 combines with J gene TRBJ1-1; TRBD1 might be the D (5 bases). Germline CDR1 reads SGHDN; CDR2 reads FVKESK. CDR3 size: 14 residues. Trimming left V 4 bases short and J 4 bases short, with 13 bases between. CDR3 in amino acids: CASSPEGRGTEAFF. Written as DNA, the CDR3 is TGTGCCAGCAGCCCCGAGGGGAGGGGCACTGAAGCTTTCTTT.

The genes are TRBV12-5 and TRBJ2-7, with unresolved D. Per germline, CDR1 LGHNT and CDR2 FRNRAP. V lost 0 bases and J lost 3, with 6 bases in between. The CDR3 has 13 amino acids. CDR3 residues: CASGLVHGYEQYF. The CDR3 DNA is TGTGCTAGTGGTTTGGTACACGGCTACGAGCAGTACTTC.

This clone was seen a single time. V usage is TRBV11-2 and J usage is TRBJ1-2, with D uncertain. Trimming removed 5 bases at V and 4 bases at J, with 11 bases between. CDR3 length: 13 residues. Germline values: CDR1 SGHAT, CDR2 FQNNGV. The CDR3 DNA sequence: TGTGCCAGCAGCCTGACCCCGGGCTATGGCTACACCTTC. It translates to CASSLTPGYGYTF.

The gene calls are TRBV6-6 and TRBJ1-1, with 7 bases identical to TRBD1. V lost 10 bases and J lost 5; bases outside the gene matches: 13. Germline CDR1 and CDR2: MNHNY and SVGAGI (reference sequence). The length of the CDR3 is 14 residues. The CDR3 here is CATTTQRQGTEAFF. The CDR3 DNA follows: TGTGCCACCACTACGCAGAGACAGGGAACTGAAGCTTTCTTT.

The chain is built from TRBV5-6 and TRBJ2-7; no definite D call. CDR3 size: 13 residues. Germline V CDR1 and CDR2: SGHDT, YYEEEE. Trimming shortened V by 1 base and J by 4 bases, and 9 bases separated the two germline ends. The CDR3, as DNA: TGTGCCAGCAGCTTGAGTCGCCAGTACGAGCAGTACTTC. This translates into CASSLSRQYEQYF.

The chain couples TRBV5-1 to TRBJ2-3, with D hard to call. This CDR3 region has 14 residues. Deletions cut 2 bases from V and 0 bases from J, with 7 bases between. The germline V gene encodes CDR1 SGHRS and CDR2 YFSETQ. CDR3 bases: TGCGCCAGCAGCTTCAAAGACAGCACAGATACGCAGTATTTT. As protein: CASSFKDSTDTQYF. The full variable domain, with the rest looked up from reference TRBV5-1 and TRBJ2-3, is KAGVTQTPRYLIKTRGQQVTLSCSPISGHRSVSWYQQTPGQGLQFLFEYFSETQRNKGNFPGRFSGRQFSNSRSEMNVSTLELGDSALYLCASSFKDSTDTQYFGPGTRLTVL.